This TCR beta chain was documented in a study of early stage breast cancer tumors. Produced via immunoSEQ multiplex PCR; TCRdb's table is partial and in-frame only. The sample has 30,000 or so clones, roughly two thirds seen once. This clone has a single count. Germline lookup yields CDR1 GTSNPN and CDR2 SVGIG (reference sequence). Trimming cost V 8 bases and J 3 bases, with 13 bases left between them. CDR3 length equals 12 residues. The sequencing sample was made of blood. The rearrangement uses TRBV30 and TRBJ2-5, with D maybe TRBD2 (5 bases). This clonotype was sampled from a person aged 50-59 years with breast cancer. CDR3 sequence: CAGSLAEETQYF. CDR3 DNA: TGTGCCGGGTCCCTAGCAGAAGAGACCCAGTACTTC. Looking up the rest from reference TRBV30 and TRBJ2-5 gives the full variable domain: SQTIHQWPATLVQPVGSPLSLECTVEGTSNPNLYWYRQAAGRGLQLLFYSVGIGQISSEVPQNLSASRPQDRQFILSSKKLLLSDSGFYLCAGSLAEETQYFGPGTRLLVL.